A selection of T cell receptor beta chains follows, all from one sample in a study of identical twins. TCRdb re-called the 5' RACE reads with MiXCR, one entry per CDR3 protein. The sample has approximately 550,000 distinct CDR3 sequences; 20% to 25% are singletons. These data also featured in a second study, about yellow fever vaccine responses in identical twins.

The sample taken for sequencing was CD4+ T cells sorted from blood. The origin of the receptors is a woman aged 18-30 years in good health. Each CDR3 is given with its conserved first and last residue. The D gene is left open where the match is weak. The size entry is marked missing in some rows and otherwise reads once, few, many or a size class.

d_call j_call clone_size cdr3_length v_call cdr3_aa cdr3_nt
TRBD1 TRBJ2-5 . 15 TRBV24-1 CATSAARGHQETQYF TGTGCCACCAGTGCGGCCAGGGGGCACCAAGAGACCCAGTACTTC
. TRBJ2-3 . 15 TRBV7-9 CASSLSGKDTDTQYF TGTGCCAGCAGCTTGAGCGGTAAAGACACAGATACGCAGTATTTT
TRBD1 TRBJ1-6 few 15 TRBV28 CASRIPGGLNSPLHF TGTGCCAGCAGGATTCCAGGGGGCTTAAATTCACCCCTCCACTTT
TRBD2 TRBJ2-2 . 15 TRBV6-1 CASSRLAGDSGELFF TGTGCCAGCAGCAGACTAGCGGGAGACTCCGGGGAGCTGTTTTTT
. TRBJ2-3 many 14 TRBV5-1 CASSLGQITDTQYF TGTGCCAGCAGTTTAGGCCAGATCACAGATACGCAGTATTTT
TRBD2 TRBJ2-1 few 12 TRBV29-1 CVHSGGDREQFF TGCGTACATAGCGGGGGGGATCGTGAGCAGTTCTTC
TRBD2 TRBJ2-3 . 16 TRBV3-1 CASSQEFGGGGDTQYF TGTGCCAGCAGCCAAGAGTTCGGGGGGGGCGGAGATACGCAGTATTTT
. TRBJ1-1 . 16 TRBV6-5 CASSYKYGGMNTEAFF TGTGCCAGCAGTTACAAGTATGGGGGAATGAACACTGAAGCTTTCTTT
TRBD2 TRBJ2-3 . 17 TRBV5-1 CASSLPGLAGTTDTQYF TGCGCCAGCAGCCTCCCGGGACTAGCGGGAACCACAGATACGCAGTATTTT
TRBD2 TRBJ2-3 few 19 TRBV4-1 CASSQEWLASGTRTDTQYF TGCGCCAGCAGCCAAGAATGGCTGGCTAGCGGGACCCGCACAGATACGCAGTATTTT
. TRBJ2-3 . 15 TRBV9 CASSAGGLAVDTQYF TGTGCCAGCAGCGCCGGCGGGCTAGCCGTAGATACGCAGTATTTT
TRBD2 TRBJ2-7 . 16 TRBV20-1 CSARANLAGGGYEQYF TGCAGTGCTAGAGCAAACCTAGCGGGAGGTGGGTACGAGCAGTACTTC
. TRBJ1-1 . 12 TRBV20-1 CSARDQYVEAFF TGCAGTGCTAGAGATCAGTATGTTGAAGCTTTCTTT
TRBD1 TRBJ1-5 few 16 TRBV25-1 CASSDSTGGTNQPQHF TGTGCCAGCAGTGACAGTACAGGGGGGACCAATCAGCCCCAGCATTTT
. TRBJ2-2 many 14 TRBV7-9 CASSLEWNTGELFF TGTGCCAGCAGCTTAGAGTGGAACACCGGGGAGCTGTTTTTT
. TRBJ2-7 . 15 TRBV2 CASRGVSLRSYEQYF TGTGCCAGCAGGGGGGTTAGCTTGAGGTCCTACGAGCAGTACTTC
. TRBJ2-1 . 15 TRBV20-1 CSAGGAAPFPNEQFF TGCAGTGCTGGAGGAGCGGCCCCCTTCCCCAATGAGCAGTTCTTC